This record looks at one T cell receptor beta chain sequence and its context. Its antigen remains undetermined. The sample holds no much larger clone one base away, and base qualities are not on file. The data were taken from a study of T-cell memory formation after mild COVID-19 (dated by TCRdb to the early 2020s). Describing the broader study: Most TCR sequence clusters were specific to one of the two donors. In a couple of donors, T-cell clones that expanded and contracted after mild COVID-19 were followed by sequencing TCRalpha and TCRbeta repertoires longitudinally. Two young, previously healthy adult volunteers, one female and one male, were included in the cohort.

The full study reports these points: Whether the second-wave clones peaking on day 37 were SARS-CoV-2 specific was not confirmed. The study included only two mild cases, and larger cohorts that include severe cases with pre-infection samples were judged to be necessary. Some responding clones were found in pre-infection memory, which suggests that pre-existing cross-reactive memory T cells took part in the SARS-CoV-2 response. Clones contracting from day 15 to 85 had balanced CD4/CD8 phenotypes, while a second wave expanding from day 15 to 37 was biased towards CD4+. Contracting CD4+ clones were located mainly in the CM and EM memory subsets, whereas CD8+ clones were found to be enriched in EMRA.

PBMCs were isolated by Ficoll-Paque density gradient centrifugation. This sample was sequenced with an Illumina NovaSeq 6000. Using 5'RACE with constant-segment primers, TCRalpha and TCRbeta cDNA libraries were constructed, with sample barcodes and unique molecular identifiers added in the process. RNA was extracted from every sample with Trizol reagent. The libraries were amplified in two PCR steps, and the second step added a second sample barcode and Illumina TruSeq adapters. The libraries were sequenced on an Illumina NovaSeq using 2 x 150 bp paired-end reads. In the paper's pipeline: Demultiplexing of reads and collapsing into UMI-guided consensus sequences were performed with migec v1.2.7. Using mixcr v2.1.11, UMI consensuses were aligned to TRA and TRB V and J templates and then assembled into clonotypes. A clonotype was counted as expanded or contracted only if both edgeR and NoisET called the change significant, with noise models trained on biological replicates. For edgeR calls, the cutoffs were a false discovery rate-adjusted p below 0.01 and a log2 fold-change threshold of 1. As an exploratory analysis of dynamics, max-normalized trajectories of the 1000 most abundant clonotypes were examined with PCA combined with hierarchical clustering. Each responding clone was given a CD4 or CD8 phenotype based on the CD4+ and CD8+ repertoires, which had been sequenced separately. TCRdb took the public reads, trimmed them with fastp at Q25, ran MiXCR for clone calling and kept in-frame beta chains. Rows with a matching CDR3 protein are joined into one entry that keeps the most common DNA and genes. The V and J calls follow TCRdb's processing rather than the paper's. Across this sample there are some 150,000 distinct CDR3 sequences, with roughly 24% seen only once. Together, the top ten hold around a quarter of the sample.

Specimen: PBMCs or a T cell subset sorted from them (not recorded which). The origin of this receptor is an adult woman who had mild COVID-19 (a few samples of this study predate the infection). The sample titles of this study are shuffled in the database, so cell type and time point are left out; the donor was told from shared clones.

The CDR3 protein: CASSEGRTVPGELFF. The DNA sequence is as follows: TGTGCCAGCAGTGAAGGGCGGACTGTACCGGGGGAGCTGTTTTTT. Recombination linked TRBV6-1 to TRBJ2-2; the D gene is perhaps TRBD2, on 5 matching bases. The CDR3 sequence holds 15 residues, the cysteine and phenylalanine included. This entry keeps only the CDR3 DNA: 45 bases, framed from base 1. Trimming takes 1 base from V and 8 bases from J, and the germline ends sit 14 bases apart. Reading the germline V gene gives CDR1 MNHNS and CDR2 SASEGT.